These 9 T cell receptor beta chains came from one sample sequenced in a study of cytomegalovirus exposure and HLA in healthy donors. Amplification used 60 Vbeta primers and 13 Jbeta primers. The table came from immunoSEQ multiplex PCR; TCRdb's copy has only in-frame clones and leaves some out. The sample contains 160,000 or so clones, 77% of which appear only once. Sequencing was performed on PBMCs. These receptors all stem from a young man in good health and CMV-seropositive.

The V and J genes are TRBV28 and TRBJ2-2, with TRBD1 matching 12 bases. CDR3 length: 15 amino acids. Trimming at V came to 5 bases and at J to 8 bases, leaving 6 bases not matched to a gene. Per the germline V gene, CDR1 is MDHEN and CDR2 is SYDVKM. This chain's CDR3 is CASSPPGQGAGELFF. The CDR3 DNA sequence: TGTGCCAGCAGTCCACCGGGACAGGGGGCGGGGGAGCTGTTTTTT.

This clone was found a few times. The CDR3 region is CASSLGGAGQGRSPLHF. The DNA for the CDR3 is TGTGCCAGCAGCTTAGGGGGGGCTGGACAGGGAAGGTCACCCCTCCACTTT. This chain connects TRBV7-2 to TRBJ1-6; 8 bases are a match to TRBD1. The V gene's germline CDR1 is SGHTA and CDR2 FQGNSA. Unmatched junction bases numbered 12, after V lost 1 base and J lost 10 bases. This CDR3 spans 17 amino acids.

The genes are TRBV6-5 and TRBJ2-1, with 9 bases that match TRBD2. Unmatched junction bases numbered 6, after V lost 1 base and J lost 8 bases. CDR1 is MNHEY, CDR2 SVGAGI, per germline. The CDR3 totals 15 residues. The CDR3 region has the DNA TGTGCCAGCAGTTACTGGCGGGGGGGCCCCCATGAGCAGTTCTTC. Translation: CASSYWRGGPHEQFF.

V and J are TRBV5-6 and TRBJ1-4, with a possible D match to TRBD1 (6 bases). V was trimmed by 1 base and J by 4 bases, leaving 11 bases between them. The germline CDR1 and CDR2 sequences are SGHDT and YYEEEE. CDR3 length: 15 residues. CDR3: CASSLTTGFNEKLFF. The DNA of the CDR3 is TGTGCCAGCAGCTTGACGACAGGCTTTAATGAAAAACTGTTTTTT.

The sample holds one count of this clone. V gene TRBV2 combines with J gene TRBJ1-2; D remains unclear. This CDR3 has 10 amino acids. Trimming pared 11 bases from V and 8 bases from J, leaving 12 bases between. The germline CDR1 and CDR2 sequences are SNHLY and FYNNEI. The DNA for the CDR3 is TGTGCCGGGAGGCTCGGGGGCTACACCTTC. Amino acid sequence: CAGRLGGYTF.

This clone has just one count. The chain recombines TRBV9 with TRBJ1-6, with TRBD1 as a possible D gene (5 bases). Per the germline V gene, CDR1 is SGDLS and CDR2 is YYNGEE. CDR3 length: 15 amino acids. V was clipped by 2 bases and J by 7 bases, with 13 bases between them. In nucleotides, the CDR3 is TGTGCCAGCAGCGTTGGCAGGGCAAGGAATTCACCCCTCCACTTT. Its protein is CASSVGRARNSPLHF.

This clone was observed a single time. The chain links TRBV19 to TRBJ2-7; D is possibly TRBD1 (6 bases). Trimming took off 5 bases at V and 5 bases at J, with 13 bases between the two ends. CDR3 length: 13 residues. The germline CDR1 and CDR2 sequences are LNHDA and SQIVND (reference sequence). The CDR3 nucleotides are TGTGCCAGTAGTCCGGGACATGCCGACGAGCAGTACTTC. Translated: CASSPGHADEQYF.

The CDR3 DNA is TGTGCCAGCAGTGAACTAGCGGGGGGGCTAGATACGCAGTATTTT. This sequence encodes CASSELAGGLDTQYF. The V gene is TRBV6-1, the J gene TRBJ2-3, with TRBD2 matching 12 bases. This CDR3 is built from 15 residues. V gave up 2 bases and J gave up 5 bases; unmatched junction bases: 2. Germline-derived CDR1 and CDR2 are MNHNS and SASEGT.

The table lists this clone with a count of one. The chain combines TRBV7-9 with TRBJ1-4; no definite D call. V was cut by 3 bases and J by 6 bases, with 11 bases left in between. CDR3 length: 14 amino acids. The germline V gene encodes CDR1 SEHNR and CDR2 FQNEAQ (reference sequence). The CDR3 protein is CASSFGSGDEKLFF. In DNA form, the CDR3 reads TGTGCCAGCAGCTTCGGCAGTGGAGATGAAAAACTGTTTTTT.